This T cell receptor (beta chain) was sequenced in a study of cytomegalovirus exposure and HLA in healthy donors. General observations from the study: Researchers reported in a later analysis that a missense DCLRE1C variant was tied to TCR beta V- and J-gene trimming.

Points on this clone: Its antigen is currently unknown.

Losses at the gene ends were 1 base for V and 0 bases for J; bases not matched to a gene: 7. Germline CDR1 reads SGHTA; CDR2 reads FQGNSA. The CDR3 is 17 amino acids. 60 Vbeta and 13 Jbeta primers were used in PCR. Here immunoSEQ multiplex PCR was the method, and the copy in TCRdb shows in-frame clones only, minus some. Among tens of thousands of clones, under 85% were seen once, and the ten largest hold roughly 22%. The source is a middle-aged woman in good health and CMV-seropositive. The gene calls are TRBV7-2 and TRBJ2-3, with TRBD2 identical over 7 bases. Sequencing input: PBMCs. CDR3 in DNA: TGTGCCAGCAGCTTAGGCCCAGCGGGACTCAGCACAGATACGCAGTATTTT. It encodes CASSLGPAGLSTDTQYF.